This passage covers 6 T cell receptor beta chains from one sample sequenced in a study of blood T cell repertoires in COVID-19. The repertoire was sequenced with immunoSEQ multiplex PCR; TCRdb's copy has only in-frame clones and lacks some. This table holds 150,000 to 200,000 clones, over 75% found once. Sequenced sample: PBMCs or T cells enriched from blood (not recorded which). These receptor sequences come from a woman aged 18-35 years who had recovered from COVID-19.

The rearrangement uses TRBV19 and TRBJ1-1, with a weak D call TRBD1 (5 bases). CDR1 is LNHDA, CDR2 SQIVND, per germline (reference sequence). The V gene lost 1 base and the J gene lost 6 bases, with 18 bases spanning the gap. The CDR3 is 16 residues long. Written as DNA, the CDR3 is TGTGCCAGTAGTATAGGGCGCGGGGCTCCAAACTCTGAAGCTTTCTTT. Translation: CASSIGRGAPNSEAFF.

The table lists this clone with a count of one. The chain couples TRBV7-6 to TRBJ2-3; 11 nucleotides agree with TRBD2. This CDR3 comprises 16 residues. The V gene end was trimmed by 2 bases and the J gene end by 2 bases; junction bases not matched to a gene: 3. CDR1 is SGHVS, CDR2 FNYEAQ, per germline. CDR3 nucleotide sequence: TGTGCCAGCAGCTTAAGACTAGCGGGGATCACAGATACGCAGTATTTT. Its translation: CASSLRLAGITDTQYF.

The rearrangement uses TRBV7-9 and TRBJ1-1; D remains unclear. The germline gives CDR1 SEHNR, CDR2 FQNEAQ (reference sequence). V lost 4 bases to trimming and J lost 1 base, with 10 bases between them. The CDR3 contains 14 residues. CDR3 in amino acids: CASSWVGRNTEAFF. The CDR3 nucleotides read TGTGCCAGCAGCTGGGTTGGGCGGAACACTGAAGCTTTCTTT. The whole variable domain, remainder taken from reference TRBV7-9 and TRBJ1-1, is DTGVSQNPRHKITKRGQNVTFRCDPISEHNRLYWYRQTLGQGPEFLTYFQNEAQLEKSRLLSDRFSAERPKGSFSTLEIQRTEQGDSAMYLCASSWVGRNTEAFFGQGTRLTVV.

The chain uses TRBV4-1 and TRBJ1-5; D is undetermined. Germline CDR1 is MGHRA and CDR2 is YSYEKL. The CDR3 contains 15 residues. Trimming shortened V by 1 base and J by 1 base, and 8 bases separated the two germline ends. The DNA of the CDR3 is TGCGCCAGCAGCCAAGCCGTACTGAGCAATCAGCCCCAGCATTTT. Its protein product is CASSQAVLSNQPQHF.

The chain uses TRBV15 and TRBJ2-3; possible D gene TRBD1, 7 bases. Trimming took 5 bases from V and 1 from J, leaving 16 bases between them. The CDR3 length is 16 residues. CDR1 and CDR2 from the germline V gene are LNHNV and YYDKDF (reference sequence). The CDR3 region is CATSPQGGGRTDTQYF. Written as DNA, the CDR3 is TGTGCCACCAGCCCGCAGGGGGGCGGGCGCACAGATACGCAGTATTTT.

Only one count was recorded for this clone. The CDR3 here is CASSLTSGRTGELFF. CDR3 in DNA: TGCGCCAGCAGCCTGACTAGCGGGAGGACCGGGGAGCTGTTTTTT. The J gene is TRBJ2-2, the V gene TRBV5-1; 13 nucleotides line up with TRBD2. This CDR3 contains 15 residues. The germline V gene encodes CDR1 SGHRS and CDR2 YFSETQ. Trimming removed 4 bases from V and 5 bases from J; junction bases left unmatched: 2.